The next 18 T cell receptor beta chains were all read from a single sample in a study of T cells of healthy individuals. TCRdb re-derived calls from the 5' RACE reads in MiXCR, one entry per CDR3 protein. Of over 95,000 distinct CDR3 sequences in the sample, about 16% were seen once. Every receptor here comes from a human donor in good health.

The chain joins TRBV28 to TRBJ2-3; 9 bases agree with TRBD2. The ends lost 3 bases at V and 8 bases at J; junction bases unmatched: 12. CDR1 and CDR2 from the germline V gene are MDHEN and SYDVKM. The CDR3 runs to 16 residues. The CDR3 DNA is TGTGCCAGCAGTTTGCTTATTAGCGGGGGTTTGGGTACGCAGTATTTT. This encodes CASSLLISGGLGTQYF.

The chain combines TRBV7-2 with TRBJ2-3; 9 bases fit TRBD2. In germline, CDR1 is SGHTA, CDR2 FQGNSA. The ends lost 4 bases at V and 4 bases at J; junction bases unmatched: 9. The CDR3 covers 16 residues. The CDR3 spells CASSYRAGGPSDTQYF. The CDR3 DNA sequence: TGTGCCAGCAGCTATCGAGCGGGGGGCCCCTCAGATACGCAGTATTTT.

In its sample, this clonotype was seen many times. This rearrangement joins TRBV6-5 to TRBJ2-4; D is unresolved. Trimming took off 2 bases at V and 9 bases at J, with 11 bases between the two ends. CDR1 and CDR2 (germline): MNHEY, SVGAGI. This CDR3 comprises 13 residues. CDR3 amino acids: CASSYGGKGIQYF. The CDR3 DNA sequence: TGTGCCAGCAGTTACGGCGGAAAGGGCATTCAGTACTTC.

This clonotype was seen a handful of times. The chain is built from TRBV3-1 and TRBJ1-5; D ambiguous. CDR1 and CDR2 from the germline V gene are LGHDT and YNNKEL (reference sequence). V was cut by 1 base and J by 9 bases, with 13 bases left in between. The CDR3 totals 14 residues. The CDR3 DNA reads as TGTGCCAGCAGCCAAGGGCTCTTAGGAGGGCCCCAGCATTTT. Protein sequence: CASSQGLLGGPQHF.

This clonotype appeared a few times. The chain recombines TRBV6-5 with TRBJ2-1; no definite D call. Germline values: CDR1 MNHEY, CDR2 SVGAGI. V was clipped by 2 bases and J by 5 bases, with 10 bases between them. CDR3 size: 14 residues. DNA of the CDR3: TGTGCCAGCAGTTACCGACGACCTCACAATGAGCAGTTCTTC. Protein sequence: CASSYRRPHNEQFF.

This clonotype has a handful of counts. The V call is TRBV10-3, the J call TRBJ1-5; tentatively, D is TRBD1 (5 bases). Deletions cut 4 bases from V and 5 bases from J, with 15 bases between. The CDR3 length is 15 residues. CDR1 ENHRY and CDR2 SYGVKD come from the germline V gene. This CDR3 is CAISARGVGDQPQHF. The CDR3 DNA reads TGTGCCATCAGTGCCAGAGGGGTTGGGGATCAGCCCCAGCATTTT.

This clonotype was observed at least ten times. The gene calls are TRBV28 and TRBJ2-7; 7 bases line up with TRBD2. This CDR3 is built from 14 residues. The germline V gene has CDR1 MDHEN and CDR2 SYDVKM. V gave up 5 bases and J gave up 2 bases; unmatched junction bases: 6. CDR3 in amino acids: CASSASGTTYEQYF. The CDR3 DNA follows: TGTGCCAGCAGTGCCTCCGGGACTACCTACGAGCAGTACTTC.

CDR3: CASKRYNEQFF. CDR3 in DNA: TGTGCCAGTAAGCGGTACAATGAGCAGTTCTTC. The chain links TRBV19 to TRBJ2-1; possibly TRBD2 for D (5 bases). V gave up 7 bases and J gave up 4 bases, with 5 bases separating them. Germline loops: CDR1 LNHDA, CDR2 SQIVND (reference sequence). The CDR3 runs to 11 residues.

The chain is built from TRBV7-2 and TRBJ2-3; a weak D match, TRBD2 (6 bases). This CDR3 is built from 16 residues. Germline CDR1 is SGHTA and CDR2 is FQGNSA. Trimming shortened V by 5 bases and J by 0 bases, and 15 bases separated the two germline ends. The CDR3 sequence: CASSPPTGSSTDTQYF. Written as DNA, the CDR3 is TGTGCCAGCAGCCCCCCGACCGGGAGCAGCACAGATACGCAGTATTTT.

At least ten counts were recorded for this clonotype. The genes are TRBV20-1 and TRBJ1-5, with TRBD1 matching over 8 bases. Unmatched junction bases numbered 2, after V lost 5 bases and J lost 2 bases. The CDR3 runs to 13 residues. CDR1 and CDR2 from the germline V gene are DFQATT and SNEGSKA (reference sequence). The DNA for the CDR3 is TGCAGTGCTGCACAGGGGGGCAATCAGCCCCAGCATTTT. Residues: CSAAQGGNQPQHF.

A few counts support this clonotype. V and J are TRBV19 and TRBJ2-7, with D perhaps TRBD2 (5 bases). Germline values: CDR1 LNHDA, CDR2 SQIVND (reference sequence). The CDR3 consists of 14 residues. The V end was cut by 3 bases, the J end by 0 bases, with 9 bases between. The CDR3 is CASSIRGDSYEQYF. The CDR3 DNA reads TGTGCCAGTAGTATCCGGGGAGACTCCTACGAGCAGTACTTC.

This clonotype came up many times. The V gene is TRBV7-9, the J gene TRBJ1-1; D is perhaps TRBD1 (6 bases). The ends were cut back, 2 bases at V and 10 bases at J, with 14 bases in the middle. CDR1 is SEHNR, CDR2 FQNEAQ, per germline (reference sequence). The CDR3 runs 13 residues. The CDR3 is CASSLIHEGGAFF. CDR3 DNA: TGTGCCAGCAGCTTAATCCACGAGGGGGGAGCTTTCTTT.

This clonotype occurred many times. The V and J genes are TRBV7-9 and TRBJ1-2; D possibly corresponds to TRBD1 (5 bases). Between the trimmed V and J ends, which lost 9 bases and 5 bases, there was a span of 19 bases. In germline, CDR1 is SEHNR, CDR2 FQNEAQ (reference sequence). The CDR3 is made up of 14 amino acids. The CDR3 protein is CASRRLGRDYGYTF. The DNA for the CDR3 is TGTGCCAGTCGTAGATTAGGCAGGGATTATGGCTACACCTTC.

This clonotype was counted a few times. The chain employs TRBV18 and TRBJ2-1, with D hard to call. The ends were cut back, 1 base at V and 0 bases at J, with 10 bases in the middle. The germline V gene has CDR1 KGHSH and CDR2 LQKENI. This CDR3 is built from 16 residues. The CDR3 protein is CASSPRRVSSYNEQFF. The CDR3 coding sequence is TGTGCCAGCTCACCACGACGAGTGAGCTCCTACAATGAGCAGTTCTTC.

This clonotype was counted only a few times. The CDR3 spells CASSSGRMRETQYF. The CDR3 nucleotides are TGTGCCAGCAGCAGCGGGAGGATGAGAGAGACCCAGTACTTC. The gene calls are TRBV5-4 and TRBJ2-5; 9 bases line up with TRBD2. Losses at the gene ends were 4 bases for V and 4 bases for J; bases not matched to a gene: 5. The CDR3 covers 14 residues. The germline gives CDR1 SGHNT, CDR2 YYREEE (reference sequence).

CDR3 nucleotide sequence: TGTGCCAGCAGTTTATGGGGGATATCCTCCTACAATGAGCAGTTCTTC. This gives the protein CASSLWGISSYNEQFF. The chain has TRBV28 and TRBJ2-1; D ambiguous. CDR1 and CDR2 (germline): MDHEN, SYDVKM. The CDR3 has 16 amino acids. The ends were cut back, 0 bases at V and 0 bases at J, with 9 bases in the middle.

The table lists this clonotype with many counts. The chain carries TRBV9 and TRBJ2-1, with 8 bases lining up with TRBD2. With V trimmed by 0 bases and J by 5 bases, 7 bases remained unmatched. Germline V lookup: CDR1 SGDLS, CDR2 YYNGEE. The CDR3 sequence is 16 residues long. The CDR3 protein is CASSVGGGGFDNEQFF. CDR3 nucleotides: TGTGCCAGCAGCGTAGGGGGCGGGGGGTTTGACAATGAGCAGTTCTTC.

The rearrangement joins TRBV4-3 to TRBJ2-2, with unresolved D. V gave up 2 bases and J gave up 7 bases, with 8 bases separating them. The CDR3 totals 13 residues. Per germline, CDR1 LGHNA and CDR2 YSLEER. In DNA form, the CDR3 reads TGCGCCAGCAGCCAACCTCCCGGCGGGGAGCTGTTTTTT. As protein: CASSQPPGGELFF.